A selection of T cell receptor beta chains follows, all from one sample in a study of T cell responses to AZD1222 COVID-19 vaccine. Repertoires were generated with immunoSEQ multiplex PCR, while TCRdb's copy carries only in-frame clones and drops some. The data hold approximately 150,000 clones, with 75% to 95% observed a single time. The sample was peripheral blood, taken on day 0 of AZD1222 vaccination. These receptor sequences come from an adult in good health. The CDR3 runs from the conserved cysteine through the conserved F or W. Clone size is shown for a subset of rows, as once, few, many or a class of expanded clone.

j_call clone_size v_call cdr3_aa
TRBJ1-3 NA TRBV6-5 CASSYTWAPSGNTIYF
TRBJ2-7 NA TRBV7-8 CASRRGEGAEQYF
TRBJ2-2 once TRBV15 CATSSLRAGGPTGELFF
TRBJ1-5 NA TRBV6-5 CASSRFSNQPQHF
TRBJ2-1 few TRBV4-1 CASSQTSPAVPKYNEQFF
TRBJ2-2 NA TRBV7-7 CASSRDREDTGELFF
TRBJ1-1 NA TRBV6-2/TRBV6-3 CASSQNSGMLYTEAFF
TRBJ1-1 NA TRBV5-1 CASSLQTGKGTEAFF
TRBJ1-1 NA TRBV30 CAWKRGKTEAFF
TRBJ2-7 once TRBV9 CASSVAVIAGGGEQYF
TRBJ2-6 NA TRBV10-3 CAINRDPNSGANVLTF
TRBJ2-2 NA TRBV10-3 CAISVVGTGELFF
TRBJ1-1 NA TRBV28 CASSLLSPQGGNTEAFF
TRBJ2-7 NA TRBV19 CASTPSGGSYEQYF
TRBJ2-7 NA TRBV24-1 CATSEWTGEQYF
TRBJ1-1 NA TRBV5-1 CASSWETGGWGEAFF
TRBJ1-1 few TRBV7-9 CASSPKGRYTEAFF
TRBJ1-1 NA TRBV20-1 CSASWTVSWNTEAFF
TRBJ2-5 NA TRBV29-1 CSVVAGGPETQYF
TRBJ2-7 NA TRBV11-3 CASSPGLLFHEQYF
TRBJ1-5 NA TRBV19 CASRPGEIQPQHF
TRBJ2-5 NA TRBV5-4 CASSLDRAGAMETQYF
TRBJ1-2 NA TRBV28 CASTDRGRSNYGYTF
TRBJ2-3 once TRBV5-6 CASSPGQGTQDTQYF
TRBJ2-3 NA TRBV28 CASSSDRVLTDTQYF
TRBJ2-5 NA TRBV6-5 CASSDRAETQYF
TRBJ2-7 NA TRBV7-9 CASSTGTSGVTYEQYF
TRBJ1-5 NA TRBV10-3 CAISPTGVVNQPQHF
TRBJ2-5 NA TRBV7-8 CASSPGGSQTQYF
TRBJ2-2 once TRBV30 CAWSGKGELFF
TRBJ2-2 NA TRBV28 CASSLSRVYTGELFF
TRBJ2-5 NA TRBV18 CASSPVGVVQETQYF
TRBJ1-5 NA TRBV5-1 CASSLGTANQPQHF
TRBJ1-5 NA TRBV28 CASRPPGIRNQPQHF
TRBJ2-1 NA TRBV9 CASSVEEGTSGRIYEQFF
TRBJ2-5 NA TRBV11-2 CASAQGAAETQYF
TRBJ2-2 NA TRBV4-3 CASSQGLGGIGELFF
TRBJ2-3 NA TRBV4-1 CASSPVGGSGADTQYF
TRBJ2-7 few TRBV5-1 CASSSGRTYEQYF
TRBJ1-5 NA TRBV21-1 CALRGGQGCQPQHF
TRBJ2-7 NA TRBV7-8 CASSLVRTGVEQYF
TRBJ2-3 NA TRBV5-5 CASSQLAADTQYF
TRBJ2-7 NA TRBV6-5 CASRDLRTLTYEQYF
TRBJ1-1 NA TRBV28 CASGSTTGLTGEAFF
TRBJ2-1 NA TRBV2 CASSELAGYNEQFF
TRBJ2-7 NA TRBV5-1 CASSLEGRGYEQYF